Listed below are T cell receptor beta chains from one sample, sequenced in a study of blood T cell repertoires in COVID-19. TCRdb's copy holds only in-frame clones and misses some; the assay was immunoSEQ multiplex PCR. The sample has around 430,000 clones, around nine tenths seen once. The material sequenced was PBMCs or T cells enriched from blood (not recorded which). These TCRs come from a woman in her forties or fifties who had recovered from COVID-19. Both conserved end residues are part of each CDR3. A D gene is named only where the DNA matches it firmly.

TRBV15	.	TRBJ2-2	TGTGCCACCAGCAGAAACAGGGACCCGAACACCGGGGAGCTGTTTTTT	CATSRNRDPNTGELFF
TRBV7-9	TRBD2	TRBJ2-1	TGTGCCAGCAGCTTACTTTCGTCGGCTAGCGGGGGTTACAATGAGCAGTTCTTC	CASSLLSSASGGYNEQFF
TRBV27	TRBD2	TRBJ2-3	TGTGCCAGCAGTTTTTCGGGGACTAGGTTCACAGATACGCAGTATTTT	CASSFSGTRFTDTQYF
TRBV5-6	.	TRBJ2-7	TGTGCCAGCAGCTTTTGGCAGGCCCCCTCCTACGAGCAGTACTTC	CASSFWQAPSYEQYF
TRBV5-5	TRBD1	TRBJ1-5	TGTGCCAGCAGCGCATCCGACAGGGAAAGCAATCAGCCCCAGCATTTT	CASSASDRESNQPQHF
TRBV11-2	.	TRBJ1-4	TGTGCCAGCAGCCCCTGGGCCGGAAAGCCTGAAAAACTGTTTTTT	CASSPWAGKPEKLFF
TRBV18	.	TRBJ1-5	TGTGCCAGCTCACTTGCGGGGGGTGGCAATCAGCCCCAGCATTTT	CASSLAGGGNQPQHF
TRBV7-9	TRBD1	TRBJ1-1	TGTGCCAGCAGCTCCCCCAGTCACAGGGGAGGAACTGAAGCTTTCTTT	CASSSPSHRGGTEAFF
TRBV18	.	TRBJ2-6	TGTGCCAGCTCACTACAAGACAACTCTGGGGCCAACGTCCTGACTTTC	CASSLQDNSGANVLTF
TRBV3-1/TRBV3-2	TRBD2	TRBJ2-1	TGTGCCAGCAGCCAAAATTCACGACTAGCTGATGAGCAGTTCTTC	CASSQNSRLADEQFF
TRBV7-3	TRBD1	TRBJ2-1	TGTGCCAGCAGCCTGACAGGGAGCGTGAATGAGCAGTTCTTC	CASSLTGSVNEQFF